Shown below are 30 T cell receptor beta chains from a single sample sequenced in a study of cytomegalovirus exposure and HLA in healthy donors. PCR primers comprised 60 Vbeta and 13 Jbeta primers. Here immunoSEQ multiplex PCR was the method, and the copy in TCRdb shows in-frame clones only, minus some. Among roughly 110,000 clones listed, around three quarters were seen once. Specimen: PBMCs. The receptors were gathered from a boy aged 5 to 17 in good health and CMV-seronegative.

The rearrangement joins TRBV11-3 to TRBJ2-2, with TRBD1 as a possible D gene (6 bases). This CDR3 spans 13 amino acids. V was cut by 8 bases and J by 6 bases, with 13 bases left in between. Germline lookup yields CDR1 SGHNT and CDR2 YENEEA. The CDR3 nucleotides read TGTGCCAGCCAAATCACAGGGTCCGGGGAGCTGTTTTTT. Translation: CASQITGSGELFF.

This rearrangement joins TRBV27 to TRBJ2-1; D is possibly TRBD1 (6 bases). CDR1 MNHEY and CDR2 SMNVEV come from the germline V gene (reference sequence). The CDR3 contains 14 residues. V lost 4 bases and J 5 bases, leaving 12 bases between the germline ends. CDR3 sequence: CASSYSGADNEQFF. The DNA of the CDR3 is TGTGCCAGCAGTTACTCAGGGGCCGACAATGAGCAGTTCTTC.

This chain connects TRBV6-4 to TRBJ2-3; 14 bases line up with TRBD2. V was clipped by 5 bases and J by 5 bases; unmatched bases: 3. This CDR3 has 15 residues. Germline V gene lookup returns CDR1 MRHNA and CDR2 SNTAGT. The CDR3 reads CASSRLAGGQDTQYF. CDR3 coding DNA: TGTGCCAGCAGTCGACTAGCGGGGGGGCAAGATACGCAGTATTTT.

The chain combines TRBV4-1 with TRBJ1-6; 8 bases match TRBD1. The CDR3 is 17 residues long. The ends lost 2 bases at V and 10 bases at J; junction bases unmatched: 13. Germline CDR1 MGHRA, CDR2 YSYEKL. The CDR3 DNA follows: TGCGCCAGCAGCCAACTTTCCGGGACAGGATATGGCTCACCCCTCCACTTT. It codes for CASSQLSGTGYGSPLHF.

This clone was detected only a few times. The chain is built from TRBV2 and TRBJ1-2; 9 positions agree with TRBD1. V lost 8 bases, J lost 4 bases, and 5 bases stayed unmatched. Germline CDR1 reads SNHLY; CDR2 reads FYNNEI. The CDR3 runs to 13 residues. DNA of the CDR3: TGTGCCAGCGGGACAGGGTTTGGCTATGGCTACACCTTC. Amino acid sequence: CASGTGFGYGYTF.

The V and J genes are TRBV4-3 and TRBJ1-1; D gene ambiguous. The CDR3 extends over 15 amino acids. Trimming removed 1 base from V and 4 bases from J, with 13 bases in between. Germline CDR1 reads LGHNA; CDR2 reads YSLEER. In DNA form, the CDR3 reads TGCGCCAGCAGCCAAGGGACTGGGCGCAGCACTGAAGCTTTCTTT. Residues: CASSQGTGRSTEAFF.

This clone has only a few counts. This rearrangement joins TRBV5-1 to TRBJ2-1, with D perhaps TRBD2 (6 bases). The CDR3 has 17 residues. Trimming pared 4 bases from V and 0 bases from J, leaving 17 bases between. In germline, CDR1 is SGHRS, CDR2 YFSETQ. The CDR3 region is CASSPTSVQSSYNEQFF. DNA of the CDR3: TGCGCCAGCAGCCCGACTAGTGTACAGAGCTCCTACAATGAGCAGTTCTTC. Complete variable domain (other parts from reference TRBV5-1 and TRBJ2-1): KAGVTQTPRYLIKTRGQQVTLSCSPISGHRSVSWYQQTPGQGLQFLFEYFSETQRNKGNFPGRFSGRQFSNSRSEMNVSTLELGDSALYLCASSPTSVQSSYNEQFFGPGTRLTVL.

This clone occurred once. This chain uses TRBV10-3 with TRBJ2-7; 9 nucleotides align to TRBD2. Germline CDR1 is ENHRY and CDR2 is SYGVKD. This CDR3 spans 13 amino acids. V was clipped by 10 bases and J by 6 bases; unmatched bases: 10. This chain's CDR3 is CATSGSGSSEQYF. The DNA of the CDR3 is TGTGCCACTTCGGGTAGCGGGAGTTCCGAGCAGTACTTC.

This chain links TRBV28 with TRBJ2-5; the D is unclear. The CDR3 is made up of 12 amino acids. V was trimmed by 3 bases and J by 2 bases, leaving 4 bases between them. From germline, CDR1 is MDHEN and CDR2 SYDVKM. The CDR3 nucleotides are TGTGCCAGCAGTTTCTTGCAAGAGACCCAGTACTTC. Its protein is CASSFLQETQYF.

This clone has just a few counts. V gene TRBV19 combines with J gene TRBJ2-3, with a weak D call TRBD2 (7 bases). From germline, CDR1 is LNHDA and CDR2 SQIVND (reference sequence). The CDR3 is 16 residues long. V lost 3 bases, J lost 2 bases, and 15 bases lay in between. The CDR3 nucleotides are TGTGCCAGTAGTATCCGTGGGGGGGCCGTCACAGATACGCAGTATTTT. Protein: CASSIRGGAVTDTQYF.

This clone was found a few times. V usage is TRBV28 and J usage is TRBJ1-2, with no clear D. The CDR3 has 12 amino acids. The V gene's germline CDR1 is MDHEN and CDR2 SYDVKM. With 6 bases removed from V and 5 bases from J, the gap between germline ends came to 10 bases. Here the CDR3 DNA reads TGTGCCAGCAGGGAGGATCCTTATGGCTACACCTTC. This gives the protein CASREDPYGYTF.

The genes are TRBV30 and TRBJ2-1, with 8 bases aligning to TRBD1. Germline loops: CDR1 GTSNPN, CDR2 SVGIG (reference sequence). The CDR3 is 14 amino acids. V trimming: 1 base; J trimming: 9 bases; junction bases outside the gene matches: 8. CDR3 bases: TGTGCCTGGAGTGACTTGACAGGGGCCGTTGAGCAGTTCTTC. Its protein product is CAWSDLTGAVEQFF. Looking up the rest from reference TRBV30 and TRBJ2-1 gives the full variable domain: SQTIHQWPATLVQPVGSPLSLECTVEGTSNPNLYWYRQAAGRGLQLLFYSVGIGQISSEVPQNLSASRPQDRQFILSSKKLLLSDSGFYLCAWSDLTGAVEQFFGPGTRLTVL.

The chain links TRBV9 to TRBJ2-2, with TRBD1 identical over 11 bases. After removal of 3 bases from V and 5 bases from J, the junction contained 6 bases not matched to a gene. Germline loops: CDR1 SGDLS, CDR2 YYNGEE. The length of the CDR3 is 16 residues. This chain's CDR3 is CASSDRDRGRTGELFF. The CDR3 coding sequence is TGTGCCAGCAGCGATCGGGACAGGGGGAGAACCGGGGAGCTGTTTTTT.

This clone was counted a single time. The chain employs TRBV10-3 and TRBJ2-6; D gene uncertain. This CDR3 is built from 14 residues. Trimming took 4 bases from V and 6 from J, leaving 10 bases between them. Germline V CDR1 and CDR2: ENHRY, SYGVKD. CDR3 coding DNA: TGTGCCATCAGTGGATCCATAGCGGCCAACGTCCTGACTTTC. Amino acid sequence: CAISGSIAANVLTF.

This clone was observed a few times. The rearrangement uses TRBV6-5 and TRBJ2-5; D ambiguous. Deletions cut 8 bases from V and 3 bases from J, with 10 bases between. The CDR3 length is 12 residues. Germline CDR1 MNHEY, CDR2 SVGAGI. Here the CDR3 DNA reads TGTGCCAGCCGTGTGGGCGAAGAGACCCAGTACTTC. It is translated as CASRVGEETQYF.

This chain connects TRBV10-2 to TRBJ1-2; D might be TRBD1 (6 bases). The ends were cut back, 10 bases at V and 2 bases at J, with 17 bases in the middle. The length of the CDR3 is 14 residues. Germline values: CDR1 WSHSY, CDR2 SAAADI. This CDR3 is CAIKTQGENYGYTF. As DNA, the CDR3 is TGCGCCATCAAAACACAGGGCGAAAACTATGGCTACACCTTC.

CDR3 sequence (DNA): TGTGCCAGCAGAATAGCGGGGGGGGAATACAATGAGCAGTTCTTC. Protein product: CASRIAGGEYNEQFF. V is TRBV6-6 and J is TRBJ2-1; 11 nucleotides line up with TRBD2. The trim removed 6 bases at V and 4 bases at J, leaving 5 bases unmatched. The CDR3 contains 15 residues. Per germline, CDR1 MNHNY and CDR2 SVGAGI (reference sequence).

J is TRBJ2-7 and V is TRBV9; the D gene is possibly TRBD1 (5 bases). The CDR3 is made up of 14 amino acids. Trimming removed 4 bases from V and 0 bases from J, with 11 bases in between. CDR1 is SGDLS and CDR2 is YYNGEE in the germline V gene. CDR3 sequence (DNA): TGTGCCAGCAGCCTCCAGGGTGACTCCTACGAGCAGTACTTC. Translating it yields CASSLQGDSYEQYF.

The chain uses TRBV27 and TRBJ2-2, with TRBD2 matching over 8 bases. J gave up 5 bases and V 2 bases, and 4 bases lay outside the gene matches. Germline values: CDR1 MNHEY, CDR2 SMNVEV (reference sequence). The CDR3 extends over 15 amino acids. The CDR3 DNA is TGTGCCAGCAGTTTACCGGCTAGCGGGACCGGGGAGCTGTTTTTT. It yields the protein CASSLPASGTGELFF.

This clone has only a few counts. The chain links TRBV27 to TRBJ1-5; D call uncertain. Germline CDR1 reads MNHEY; CDR2 reads SMNVEV (reference sequence). V was cut by 3 bases and J by 2 bases, with 8 bases left in between. CDR3 length equals 14 residues. The chain's CDR3 is CASSFRRGNQPQHF. The CDR3 DNA reads TGTGCCAGCAGTTTTAGGAGGGGCAATCAGCCCCAGCATTTT.

Only a few counts were recorded for this clone. This chain joins TRBV29-1 and TRBJ2-1, with 12 bases fitting TRBD2. V was pared by 1 base and J by 0 bases, with 19 bases of the junction left unmatched. Germline V CDR1 and CDR2: SQVTM, ANQGSEA. The CDR3 contains 22 residues. DNA of the CDR3: TGCAGCGTTGAAGCGGACAGGGGTGCTAGCGGGAGGGCCGTTCCCTCCTACAATGAGCAGTTCTTC. This encodes CSVEADRGASGRAVPSYNEQFF.

This chain joins TRBV30 and TRBJ2-7; 8 positions agree with TRBD1. Germline-derived CDR1 and CDR2 are GTSNPN and SVGIG (reference sequence). CDR3 length: 14 amino acids. The V gene end was trimmed by 0 bases and the J gene end by 7 bases; junction bases not matched to a gene: 8. The CDR3 loop is CAWSVGQGAWEQYF. In DNA, the CDR3 is TGTGCCTGGAGTGTCGGGCAGGGGGCTTGGGAGCAGTACTTC.

The rearrangement uses TRBV7-2 and TRBJ2-3, with TRBD2 identical over 11 bases. The V and J ends lost 5 bases and 5 bases, in that order; junction bases with no gene match: 6. This CDR3 has 15 residues. Germline lookup yields CDR1 SGHTA and CDR2 FQGNSA. The CDR3 DNA sequence: TGTGCCAGCAGCCAACTAGCGGGAGTGGGAGATACGCAGTATTTT. Its translation is CASSQLAGVGDTQYF. Using reference TRBV7-2 and TRBJ2-3 for the parts outside the CDR3, the full variable domain is GAGVSQSPSNKVTEKGKDVELRCDPISGHTALYWYRQSLGQGLEFLIYFQGNSAPDKSGLPSDRFSAERTGGSVSTLTIQRTQQEDSAVYLCASSQLAGVGDTQYFGPGTRLTVL.

This chain joins TRBV5-4 and TRBJ2-3, with D maybe TRBD1 (7 bases). The CDR3 is 14 residues long. V dropped 6 bases and J dropped 3 bases, with 14 bases sitting between them. The V gene's germline CDR1 is SGHNT and CDR2 YYREEE (reference sequence). CDR3 sequence: CASKKGAGTDTQYF. The CDR3 coding sequence is TGTGCCAGCAAGAAGGGGGCGGGAACAGATACGCAGTATTTT.

This clone was found once. The chain recombines TRBV5-6 with TRBJ1-1, with D perhaps matching TRBD1 (6 bases). V shed 4 bases and J shed 2 bases, with 18 bases lying between them. Per the germline V gene, CDR1 is SGHDT and CDR2 is YYEEEE. This CDR3 is built from 16 residues. In DNA, the CDR3 is TGTGCCAGCAGCATGTTTCCGACAGGAGTCAACACTGAAGCTTTCTTT. This encodes CASSMFPTGVNTEAFF.

The chain joins TRBV30 to TRBJ1-5; 9 nucleotides match TRBD1. Germline CDR1 and CDR2: GTSNPN and SVGIG (reference sequence). Unmatched junction bases numbered 3, after V lost 7 bases and J lost 2 bases. The CDR3 runs 13 residues. CDR3 in amino acids: CAYDRGGNQPQHF. The DNA of the CDR3 is TGTGCCTACGACAGGGGGGGCAATCAGCCCCAGCATTTT.

The chain links TRBV5-4 to TRBJ2-1; TRBD2 agrees at 7 bases. Germline V CDR1 and CDR2: SGHNT, YYREEE (reference sequence). The CDR3 has 14 residues. V shed 1 base, J shed 8 bases, and the junction held 6 bases outside the gene matches. In nucleotides, the CDR3 is TGTGCCAGCAGCTTGAGAGGTGGGAGGGATGAGCAGTTCTTC. Encoded protein: CASSLRGGRDEQFF.

The rearrangement uses TRBV6-5 and TRBJ1-1, with D unclear. CDR3 length equals 13 residues. CDR1 is MNHEY, CDR2 SVGAGI, per germline. Deletions cut 4 bases from V and 4 bases from J, with 10 bases between. The CDR3 DNA follows: TGTGCCAGCAGTTCCAGTTGGGCCACTGAAGCTTTCTTT. The encoded protein is CASSSSWATEAFF.

V and J are TRBV9 and TRBJ1-4, with 9 bases fitting TRBD1. V dropped 0 bases and J dropped 10; count of bases not matched to a gene: 7. Germline CDR1 and CDR2: SGDLS and YYNGEE. The CDR3 has 15 amino acids. The CDR3: CASSVEGTGIRKLFF. The CDR3 nucleotides read TGTGCCAGCAGCGTAGAGGGGACAGGGATTCGAAAACTGTTTTTT.

The gene calls are TRBV5-1 and TRBJ1-1; TRBD1 might be the D (5 bases). CDR3 length: 16 residues. Looked up from germline, CDR1 is SGHRS and CDR2 is YFSETQ. Trimming pared 1 base from V and 3 bases from J, leaving 16 bases between. CDR3: CASSLRDWGKDTEAFF. The CDR3 DNA sequence: TGCGCCAGCAGCTTGCGGGACTGGGGTAAGGACACTGAAGCTTTCTTT.